This is a list of T cell receptor beta chains from one sample in a study of blood T cell repertoires in COVID-19. Some clones are missing from TCRdb's copy, which holds only in-frame ones; the method was immunoSEQ multiplex PCR. The repertoire holds about 180,000 clones, with 85% to 90% as singletons. The sample comprised peripheral blood. These receptors were obtained from a woman aged 70 to 79 with COVID-19, enrolled during active disease. The CDR3 runs from the conserved cysteine through the conserved F or W. The D gene is left open where the match is weak. A clone size is listed for some rows: how often the clone was seen (once, few, many), or a class if it is expanded.

d_call: TRBD1
clone_size: -
j_call: TRBJ2-5
v_call: TRBV28
cdr3_aa: CASSWDRAPFQETQYF
cdr3_nt: TGTGCCAGCAGTTGGGACAGGGCACCATTCCAAGAGACCCAGTACTTC

d_call: -
clone_size: -
j_call: TRBJ2-7
v_call: TRBV7-2
cdr3_aa: CASSLVGGGSSYEQYF
cdr3_nt: TGTGCCAGCAGCTTAGTCGGCGGGGGCAGCTCCTACGAGCAGTACTTC

d_call: TRBD1
clone_size: once
j_call: TRBJ2-1
v_call: TRBV5-1
cdr3_aa: CASSPLGLGQGLKNEQFF
cdr3_nt: TGCGCCAGCAGCCCTCTGGGGCTCGGACAGGGATTAAAAAATGAGCAGTTCTTC

d_call: TRBD1
clone_size: -
j_call: TRBJ2-5
v_call: TRBV30
cdr3_aa: CAWDRGPGETQYF
cdr3_nt: TGTGCCTGGGACAGGGGTCCTGGAGAGACCCAGTACTTC

d_call: -
clone_size: -
j_call: TRBJ1-4
v_call: TRBV5-6
cdr3_aa: CASSLAWGAEKLFF
cdr3_nt: TGTGCCAGCAGCTTGGCATGGGGCGCTGAAAAACTGTTTTTT

d_call: TRBD1
clone_size: -
j_call: TRBJ1-6
v_call: TRBV19
cdr3_aa: CASSIRQGASSPLHF
cdr3_nt: TGTGCCAGTAGTATAAGACAGGGGGCCTCTTCACCCCTCCACTTT

d_call: -
clone_size: -
j_call: TRBJ2-5
v_call: TRBV2
cdr3_aa: CASSDSQGTQYF
cdr3_nt: TGTGCCAGCAGTGATAGCCAAGGGACCCAGTACTTC

d_call: -
clone_size: -
j_call: TRBJ2-1
v_call: TRBV14
cdr3_aa: CASSLNRVPVLGEQFF
cdr3_nt: TGTGCCAGCAGCCTAAACCGGGTTCCAGTACTCGGTGAGCAGTTCTTC

d_call: TRBD1
clone_size: -
j_call: TRBJ1-4
v_call: TRBV3-1/TRBV3-2
cdr3_aa: CASSRGTGVNEKLFF
cdr3_nt: TGTGCCAGCAGCCGAGGGACAGGGGTTAACGAAAAACTGTTTTTT

d_call: -
clone_size: many
j_call: TRBJ1-2
v_call: TRBV27
cdr3_aa: CASSSRVGGYTF
cdr3_nt: TGTGCCAGCAGTTCCAGGGTGGGGGGCTACACCTTC

d_call: -
clone_size: -
j_call: TRBJ1-2
v_call: TRBV4-1
cdr3_aa: CASSQEAGPNVNYGYTF
cdr3_nt: TGCGCCAGCAGCCAAGAAGCGGGACCCAACGTTAACTATGGCTACACCTTC

d_call: TRBD2
clone_size: -
j_call: TRBJ2-7
v_call: TRBV4-2
cdr3_aa: CASSQESSGVTILYEQYF
cdr3_nt: TGTGCCAGCAGCCAAGAGTCTAGCGGGGTGACCATCCTCTACGAGCAGTACTTC

d_call: -
clone_size: -
j_call: TRBJ2-7
v_call: TRBV6-1
cdr3_aa: CASRQTLQGPEQYF
cdr3_nt: TGTGCCAGCAGGCAAACCTTACAGGGCCCCGAGCAGTACTTC

d_call: -
clone_size: once
j_call: TRBJ2-7
v_call: TRBV6-6
cdr3_aa: CASSPLISGLEQYF
cdr3_nt: TGTGCCAGCAGCCCGTTAATTAGCGGCCTAGAGCAGTACTTC

d_call: -
clone_size: once
j_call: TRBJ2-7
v_call: TRBV5-4
cdr3_aa: CASSLSEGRTYEQYF
cdr3_nt: TGTGCCAGCAGCTTGTCCGAGGGGAGGACCTACGAGCAGTACTTC

d_call: -
clone_size: -
j_call: TRBJ2-3
v_call: TRBV5-1
cdr3_aa: CASSPRGGFTQYF
cdr3_nt: TGCGCCAGCAGCCCTAGGGGGGGATTCACGCAGTATTTT

d_call: TRBD2
clone_size: -
j_call: TRBJ2-7
v_call: TRBV7-9
cdr3_aa: CASRPGLAGAPAYEQYF
cdr3_nt: TGTGCCAGCAGACCGGGACTAGCGGGGGCCCCAGCCTACGAGCAGTACTTC

d_call: -
clone_size: -
j_call: TRBJ1-1
v_call: TRBV20-1
cdr3_aa: CGGVNTEAFF
cdr3_nt: TGTGGGGGGGTGAACACTGAAGCTTTCTTT

d_call: TRBD2
clone_size: -
j_call: TRBJ2-1
v_call: TRBV3-1/TRBV3-2
cdr3_aa: CASSLTSGSNEQFF
cdr3_nt: TGTGCCAGCAGCCTTACTAGCGGGAGCAATGAGCAGTTCTTC

d_call: TRBD1
clone_size: -
j_call: TRBJ1-1
v_call: TRBV7-3
cdr3_aa: CASSIGQGNTEAFF
cdr3_nt: TGTGCCAGCAGCATTGGACAGGGGAACACTGAAGCTTTCTTT

d_call: TRBD1
clone_size: -
j_call: TRBJ2-1
v_call: TRBV27
cdr3_aa: CASHPGQGVFDEQFF
cdr3_nt: TGTGCCAGCCATCCGGGACAGGGGGTTTTTGATGAGCAGTTCTTC

d_call: -
clone_size: -
j_call: TRBJ1-2
v_call: TRBV5-1
cdr3_aa: CASTPVSQNYGYTF
cdr3_nt: TGCGCCAGCACCCCCGTATCCCAGAACTATGGCTACACCTTC

d_call: TRBD1
clone_size: once
j_call: TRBJ1-4
v_call: TRBV7-6
cdr3_aa: CASSLGVTGTNEKLFF
cdr3_nt: TGTGCCAGCAGCTTAGGGGTGACAGGGACTAATGAAAAACTGTTTTTT

d_call: -
clone_size: -
j_call: TRBJ2-7
v_call: TRBV19
cdr3_aa: CASSDGSLYEQYF
cdr3_nt: TGTGCCAGTAGTGACGGGAGCTTATACGAGCAGTACTTC

d_call: TRBD2
clone_size: -
j_call: TRBJ2-2
v_call: TRBV7-7
cdr3_aa: CASRSGGNTGELFF
cdr3_nt: TGTGCTAGCAGATCGGGGGGGAACACCGGGGAGCTGTTTTTT

d_call: -
clone_size: -
j_call: TRBJ2-7
v_call: TRBV12-3/TRBV12-4
cdr3_aa: CASIRGMGYEQYF
cdr3_nt: TGTGCCAGCATCAGGGGTATGGGTTACGAGCAGTACTTC

d_call: -
clone_size: -
j_call: TRBJ1-6
v_call: TRBV5-1
cdr3_aa: CASSLAGQGNSPLHF
cdr3_nt: TGCGCCAGCAGCTTGGCCGGGCAGGGGAATTCACCCCTCCACTTT

d_call: -
clone_size: -
j_call: TRBJ1-6
v_call: TRBV19
cdr3_aa: CASATSLGAQGDNSPLHF
cdr3_nt: TGTGCCAGCGCTACCTCTCTGGGGGCGCAGGGTGATAATTCACCCCTCCACTTT

d_call: -
clone_size: -
j_call: TRBJ2-1
v_call: TRBV7-6
cdr3_aa: CASSLGLAGSYNEQFF
cdr3_nt: TGTGCCAGCAGCTTAGGTCTAGCTGGCTCCTACAATGAGCAGTTCTTC

d_call: TRBD2
clone_size: -
j_call: TRBJ2-7
v_call: TRBV28
cdr3_aa: CASSLPGLAQQYF
cdr3_nt: TGTGCCAGCAGTTTACCCGGACTAGCACAGCAGTACTTC

d_call: -
clone_size: -
j_call: TRBJ1-2
v_call: TRBV6-5
cdr3_aa: CASSYSMSYGYTF
cdr3_nt: TGTGCCAGCAGTTACTCGATGAGCTATGGCTACACCTTC

d_call: TRBD2
clone_size: once
j_call: TRBJ2-5
v_call: TRBV5-1
cdr3_aa: CASSITVSGGRQETQYF
cdr3_nt: TGCGCCAGCAGCATAACGGTGAGCGGGGGACGCCAAGAGACCCAGTACTTC

d_call: TRBD2
clone_size: -
j_call: TRBJ2-7
v_call: TRBV19
cdr3_aa: CASSMGLAGQYEQYF
cdr3_nt: TGTGCCAGTAGTATGGGGCTAGCGGGACAGTACGAGCAGTACTTC

d_call: -
clone_size: -
j_call: TRBJ1-5
v_call: TRBV5-5
cdr3_aa: CASSWGVSNQPQHF
cdr3_nt: TGTGCCAGCAGCTGGGGGGTTAGCAATCAGCCCCAGCATTTT

d_call: TRBD1
clone_size: many
j_call: TRBJ1-3
v_call: TRBV29-1
cdr3_aa: CSVRDRDGNTIYF
cdr3_nt: TGCAGCGTCCGGGACAGGGACGGAAACACCATATATTTT

d_call: TRBD1
clone_size: -
j_call: TRBJ1-4
v_call: TRBV28
cdr3_aa: CASRQGGNEKLFF
cdr3_nt: TGTGCCAGCAGACAGGGGGGAAATGAAAAACTGTTTTTT

d_call: TRBD1
clone_size: -
j_call: TRBJ2-4
v_call: TRBV7-2
cdr3_aa: CASSPRGDRGNIQYF
cdr3_nt: TGTGCCAGCAGCCCTAGAGGGGACAGGGGAAACATTCAGTACTTC

d_call: TRBD1
clone_size: -
j_call: TRBJ1-1
v_call: TRBV19
cdr3_aa: CASVDRGEAFF
cdr3_nt: TGTGCCAGTGTGGACAGGGGCGAAGCTTTCTTT

d_call: TRBD2
clone_size: -
j_call: TRBJ2-2
v_call: TRBV27
cdr3_aa: CASSFVLLAGYTGELFF
cdr3_nt: TGTGCCAGCAGTTTTGTCCTACTAGCGGGGTACACCGGGGAGCTGTTTTTT

d_call: TRBD1
clone_size: -
j_call: TRBJ2-1
v_call: TRBV18
cdr3_aa: CASSRRSGGEGEQFF
cdr3_nt: TGTGCCAGCTCCCGGCGGTCAGGGGGAGAAGGGGAGCAGTTCTTC

d_call: -
clone_size: -
j_call: TRBJ2-5
v_call: TRBV5-1
cdr3_aa: CASAGGRGSWETQYF
cdr3_nt: TGCGCCAGCGCCGGGGGCAGGGGGTCTTGGGAGACCCAGTACTTC

d_call: TRBD1
clone_size: -
j_call: TRBJ1-1
v_call: TRBV6-6
cdr3_aa: CASRNDRATEAFF
cdr3_nt: TGTGCCAGCAGAAACGACAGGGCTACGGAAGCTTTCTTT

d_call: TRBD2
clone_size: -
j_call: TRBJ2-2
v_call: TRBV11-3
cdr3_aa: CASSGTSRDTGELFF
cdr3_nt: TGTGCCAGCAGCGGGACTAGCCGCGACACCGGGGAGCTGTTTTTT

d_call: -
clone_size: once
j_call: TRBJ2-7
v_call: TRBV19
cdr3_aa: CASRRVWGEDEQYF
cdr3_nt: TGTGCCAGTAGAAGGGTTTGGGGGGAAGACGAGCAGTACTTC

d_call: TRBD2
clone_size: -
j_call: TRBJ2-1
v_call: TRBV4-1
cdr3_aa: CASSLQVGGSSYNEQFF
cdr3_nt: TGCGCCAGCAGCCTCCAGGTGGGGGGGAGCTCCTACAATGAGCAGTTCTTC

d_call: -
clone_size: -
j_call: TRBJ2-5
v_call: TRBV5-1
cdr3_aa: CASSLAKLQETQYF
cdr3_nt: TGCGCCAGCAGCTTGGCTAAGCTTCAAGAGACCCAGTACTTC

d_call: TRBD1
clone_size: -
j_call: TRBJ2-4
v_call: TRBV6-5
cdr3_aa: CASTTGAKDIQYF
cdr3_nt: TGTGCCAGCACGACAGGGGCGAAAGACATTCAGTACTTC

d_call: TRBD1
clone_size: -
j_call: TRBJ1-5
v_call: TRBV24-1
cdr3_aa: CATSDRGQGWNQPQHF
cdr3_nt: TGTGCCACCAGTGACCGCGGACAGGGCTGGAACCAGCCCCAGCATTTT

d_call: TRBD2
clone_size: -
j_call: TRBJ2-7
v_call: TRBV28
cdr3_aa: CAGGGDPGTSGRVYEQYF
cdr3_nt: TGTGCCGGCGGAGGAGACCCCGGGACTAGCGGGAGAGTCTACGAGCAGTACTTC

d_call: TRBD1
clone_size: -
j_call: TRBJ1-1
v_call: TRBV6-2/TRBV6-3
cdr3_aa: CASSQTGRVTEAFF
cdr3_nt: TGTGCCAGCAGTCAGACAGGGAGAGTGACTGAAGCTTTCTTT

d_call: TRBD1
clone_size: -
j_call: TRBJ1-6
v_call: TRBV18
cdr3_aa: CASSPQSQGATSPLHF
cdr3_nt: TGTGCCAGCTCACCACAAAGCCAGGGGGCGACTTCACCCCTCCACTTT

d_call: -
clone_size: -
j_call: TRBJ1-1
v_call: TRBV19
cdr3_aa: CASRKGGRAVNTEAFF
cdr3_nt: TGTGCCTCCCGGAAGGGGGGGCGAGCTGTGAACACTGAAGCTTTCTTT

d_call: -
clone_size: -
j_call: TRBJ2-1
v_call: TRBV10-2
cdr3_aa: CASKGLGGNEQFF
cdr3_nt: TGCGCCAGCAAAGGGTTGGGGGGCAATGAGCAGTTCTTC

d_call: -
clone_size: once
j_call: TRBJ2-4
v_call: TRBV3-1/TRBV3-2
cdr3_aa: CASSQEQGAKNIQYF
cdr3_nt: TGTGCCAGCAGCCAAGAACAGGGTGCCAAAAACATTCAGTACTTC

d_call: TRBD2
clone_size: -
j_call: TRBJ2-1
v_call: TRBV27
cdr3_aa: CASSLSGRSDEQFF
cdr3_nt: TGTGCCAGCAGTCTTAGCGGGAGGAGCGATGAGCAGTTCTTC